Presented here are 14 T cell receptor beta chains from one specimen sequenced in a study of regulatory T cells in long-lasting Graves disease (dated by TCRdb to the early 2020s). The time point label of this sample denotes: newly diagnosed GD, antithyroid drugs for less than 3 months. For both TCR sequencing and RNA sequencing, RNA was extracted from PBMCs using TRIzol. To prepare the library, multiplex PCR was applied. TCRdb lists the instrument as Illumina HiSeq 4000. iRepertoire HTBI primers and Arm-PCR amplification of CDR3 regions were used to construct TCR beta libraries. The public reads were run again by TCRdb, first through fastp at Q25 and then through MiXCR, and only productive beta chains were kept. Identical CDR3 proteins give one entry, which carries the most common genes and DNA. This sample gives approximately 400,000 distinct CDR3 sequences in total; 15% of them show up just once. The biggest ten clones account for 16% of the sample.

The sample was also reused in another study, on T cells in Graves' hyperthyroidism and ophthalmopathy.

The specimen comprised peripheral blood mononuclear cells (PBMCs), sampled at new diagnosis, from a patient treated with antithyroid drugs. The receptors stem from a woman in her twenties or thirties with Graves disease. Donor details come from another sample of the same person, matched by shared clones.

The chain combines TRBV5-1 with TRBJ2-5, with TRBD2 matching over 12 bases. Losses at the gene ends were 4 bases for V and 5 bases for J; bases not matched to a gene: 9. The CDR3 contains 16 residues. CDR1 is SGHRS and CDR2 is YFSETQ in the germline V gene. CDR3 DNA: TGCGCCAGCAGCCCCCAACCCCTAGCGGGAGGGGAGACCCAGTACTTC. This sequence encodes CASSPQPLAGGETQYF.

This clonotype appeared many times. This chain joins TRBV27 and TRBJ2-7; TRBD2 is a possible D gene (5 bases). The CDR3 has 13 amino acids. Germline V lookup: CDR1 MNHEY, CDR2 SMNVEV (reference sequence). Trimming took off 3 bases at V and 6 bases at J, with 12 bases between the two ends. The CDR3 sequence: CASSFSRGGEQYF. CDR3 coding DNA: TGTGCCAGCAGTTTCAGTCGAGGAGGCGAGCAGTACTTC.

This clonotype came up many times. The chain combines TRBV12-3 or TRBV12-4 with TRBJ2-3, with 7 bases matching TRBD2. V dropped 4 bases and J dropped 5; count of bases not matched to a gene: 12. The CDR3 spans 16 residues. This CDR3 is CASSSRDYPFLDTQYF. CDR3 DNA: TGTGCCAGCAGTTCCAGGGACTACCCTTTTTTAGATACGCAGTATTTT.

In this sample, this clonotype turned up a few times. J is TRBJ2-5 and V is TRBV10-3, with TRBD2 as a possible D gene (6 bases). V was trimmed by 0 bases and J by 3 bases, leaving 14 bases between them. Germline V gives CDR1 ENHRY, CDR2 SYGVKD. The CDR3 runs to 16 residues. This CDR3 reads CAISESKLGGKETQYF. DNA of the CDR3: TGTGCCATCAGTGAGTCGAAACTGGGCGGGAAAGAGACCCAGTACTTC.

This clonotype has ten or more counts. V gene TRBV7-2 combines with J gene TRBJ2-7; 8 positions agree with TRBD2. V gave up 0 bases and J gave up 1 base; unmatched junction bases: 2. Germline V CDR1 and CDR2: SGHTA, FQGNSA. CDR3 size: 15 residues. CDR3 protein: CASSLAPGGSYEQYF. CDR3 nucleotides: TGTGCCAGCAGCTTAGCACCGGGAGGGTCCTACGAGCAGTACTTC.

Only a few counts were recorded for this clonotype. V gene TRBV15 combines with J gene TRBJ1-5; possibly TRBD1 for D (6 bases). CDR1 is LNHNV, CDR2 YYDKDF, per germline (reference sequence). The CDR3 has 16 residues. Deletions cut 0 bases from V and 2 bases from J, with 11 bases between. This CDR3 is CATSRDSQGRNQPQHF. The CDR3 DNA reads TGTGCCACCAGCAGAGACTCACAGGGCCGCAATCAGCCCCAGCATTTT.

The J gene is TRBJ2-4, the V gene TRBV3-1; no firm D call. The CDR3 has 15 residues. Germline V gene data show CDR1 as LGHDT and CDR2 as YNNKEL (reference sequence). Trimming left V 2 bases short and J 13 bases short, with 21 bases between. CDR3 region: CASSQFSRSYNEQYF. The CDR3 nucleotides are TGTGCCAGCAGCCAATTTTCCCGGTCCTACAATGAGCAGTACTTC.

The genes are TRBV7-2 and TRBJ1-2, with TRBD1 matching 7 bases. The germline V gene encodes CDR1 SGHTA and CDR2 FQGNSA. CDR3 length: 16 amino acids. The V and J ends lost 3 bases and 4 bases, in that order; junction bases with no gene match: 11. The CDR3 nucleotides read TGTGCCAGCAGCTTCTCTGGTAAGGCAGGGGGCTATGGCTACACCTTC. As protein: CASSFSGKAGGYGYTF.

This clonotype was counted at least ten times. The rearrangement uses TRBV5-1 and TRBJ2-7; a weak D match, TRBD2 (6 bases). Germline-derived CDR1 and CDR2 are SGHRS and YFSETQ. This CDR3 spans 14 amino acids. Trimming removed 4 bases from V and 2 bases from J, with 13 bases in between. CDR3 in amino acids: CASSTDSGTYEQYF. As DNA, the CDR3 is TGCGCCAGCAGCACCGATAGCGGTACCTACGAGCAGTACTTC.

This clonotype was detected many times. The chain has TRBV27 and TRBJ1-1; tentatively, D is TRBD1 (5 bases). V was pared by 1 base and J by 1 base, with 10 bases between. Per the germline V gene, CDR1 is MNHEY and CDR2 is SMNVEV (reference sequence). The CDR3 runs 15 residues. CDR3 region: CASSLLGTENTEAFF. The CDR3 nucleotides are TGTGCCAGCAGTTTATTAGGGACCGAGAACACTGAAGCTTTCTTT.

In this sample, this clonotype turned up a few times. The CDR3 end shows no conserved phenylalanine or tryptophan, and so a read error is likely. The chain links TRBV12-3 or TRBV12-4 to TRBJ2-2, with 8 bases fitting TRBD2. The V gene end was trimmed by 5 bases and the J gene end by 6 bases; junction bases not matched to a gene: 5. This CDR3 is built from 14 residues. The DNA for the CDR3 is TGTGCCAGCAGTATAACGGGAGGGTCCGGGGAGCTGTTTCTT. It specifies CASSITGGSGELFL.

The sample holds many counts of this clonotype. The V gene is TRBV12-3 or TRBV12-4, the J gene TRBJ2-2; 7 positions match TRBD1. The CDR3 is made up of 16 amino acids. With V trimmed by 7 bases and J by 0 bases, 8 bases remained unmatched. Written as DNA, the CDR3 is TGTGCCAGCAACCGGGACAGTTATCCGAACACCGGGGAGCTGTTTTTT. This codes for CASNRDSYPNTGELFF.

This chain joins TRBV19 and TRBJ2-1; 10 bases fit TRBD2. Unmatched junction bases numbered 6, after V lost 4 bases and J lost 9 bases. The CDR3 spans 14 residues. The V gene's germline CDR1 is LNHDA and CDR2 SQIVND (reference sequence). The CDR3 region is CASSKASGSVEQFF. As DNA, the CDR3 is TGTGCCAGTAGTAAGGCTAGCGGGAGTGTTGAGCAGTTCTTC.

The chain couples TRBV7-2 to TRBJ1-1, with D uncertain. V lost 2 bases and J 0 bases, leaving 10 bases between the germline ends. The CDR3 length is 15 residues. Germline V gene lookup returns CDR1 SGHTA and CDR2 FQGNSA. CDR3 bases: TGTGCCAGCAGCTTATTTCGCACAATGAACACTGAAGCTTTCTTT. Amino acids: CASSLFRTMNTEAFF.